This T cell receptor beta chain was identified in a study of beta chain features in type 1 diabetes. This clone occurred a few times. Averaging around 110 mL, one heparinised blood draw was given by each donor. Sorted CD4+ subsets: naive, central memory, regulatory, stem cell-like memory (CD45RO/CCR7/CD25/CD127/CD95/CD27 panel). TCRB transcripts that were expressed got sequenced, as all of the isolated RNA had been reverse transcribed. TCRdb's copy holds only in-frame clones and misses some; the assay was immunoSEQ multiplex PCR. The sample carries fewer than 900,000 clones, roughly a sixth recorded once. Sequenced input: naive CD4+ T cells from blood. This sequence originates from a woman aged 18 to 35 in good health.

CDR3 DNA sequence: TGTGCCAGTTCAGGGTCGTACCAAGAGACCCAGTACTTC. It codes for CASSGSYQETQYF. The rearrangement links TRBV6-6 to TRBJ2-5; a weak D match, TRBD1 (5 bases). CDR3 length: 13 residues. The germline V gene has CDR1 MNHNY and CDR2 SVGAGI (reference sequence). V was trimmed by 9 bases and J by 0 bases, leaving 11 bases between them.